Listed here are 16 T cell receptor beta chains from one sample, sequenced in a study of blood T cells in healthy people across ages. Next came a second PCR, run for 7 to 11 cycles, which used a sample-barcoded 5' primer along with a J-beta primer mix. Via MiXCR, TCRdb re-called the 5' RACE reads, giving one row per CDR3 protein. The repertoire holds 800,000 to 950,000 distinct CDR3 sequences, with about 34% as singletons. Material: blood. All receptors derive from a young man in good health.

The chain recombines TRBV7-2 with TRBJ1-2; 8 bases line up with TRBD1. V dropped 7 bases and J dropped 2; count of bases not matched to a gene: 6. From germline, CDR1 is SGHTA and CDR2 FQGNSA. The CDR3 covers 14 residues. This CDR3 reads CASTPDRENYGYTF. The CDR3 bases are TGTGCCAGCACCCCGGACAGGGAAAACTATGGCTACACCTTC.

The sample holds many counts of this clonotype. The V gene is TRBV12-3 or TRBV12-4, the J gene TRBJ2-1, with 11 bases matching TRBD1. The CDR3 loop spans 16 amino acids. The V and J ends lost 4 bases and 12 bases, in that order; junction bases with no gene match: 14. CDR3: CASSSPGQGVIGRQFF. CDR3 nucleotide sequence: TGTGCCAGCAGTTCCCCGGGACAGGGGGTCATTGGGAGGCAGTTCTTC.

The chain joins TRBV4-3 to TRBJ2-3; TRBD2 matches 11 bases. The CDR3 runs to 20 residues. The germline gives CDR1 LGHNA, CDR2 YSLEER. Germline trimming cut 0 bases from V and 5 bases from J; bases unmatched to any gene: 16. CDR3 sequence: CASSQDRLAGGGSVGDTQYF. CDR3 nucleotides: TGCGCCAGCAGCCAAGACCGGCTAGCGGGGGGCGGGAGTGTGGGAGATACGCAGTATTTT.

The chain links TRBV14 to TRBJ1-4; 11 bases match TRBD1. The junction had 5 bases not matched to a gene; V was cut back by 2 bases and J by 6 bases. In germline, CDR1 is SGHDN, CDR2 FVKESK. The CDR3 is 16 amino acids. As DNA, the CDR3 is TGTGCCAGCAGCCAAAATGGACAGGGGGCGGATGAAAAACTGTTTTTT. Its translation is CASSQNGQGADEKLFF. Looking up the rest from reference TRBV14 and TRBJ1-4 gives the full variable domain: EAGVTQFPSHSVIEKGQTVTLRCDPISGHDNLYWYRRVMGKEIKFLLHFVKESKQDESGMPNNRFLAERTGGTYSTLKVQPAELEDSGVYFCASSQNGQGADEKLFFGSGTQLSVL.

The sample holds many counts of this clonotype. The gene calls are TRBV12-3 or TRBV12-4 and TRBJ2-1; TRBD2 aligns across 7 bases. Trimming took 5 bases from V and 1 from J; bases not matched to a gene: 5. The CDR3 covers 15 residues. CDR3 amino acids: CASSNLAVSYNEQFF. The CDR3 DNA is TGTGCCAGCAGTAACCTAGCGGTATCCTACAATGAGCAGTTCTTC.

For this clonotype: An end of the junction does not agree with germline; a read error may underlie this. The chain is built from TRBV15 and TRBJ1-2, with a weak D call TRBD1 (5 bases). Germline-derived CDR1 and CDR2 are LNHNV and YYDKDF (reference sequence). The CDR3 length is 14 residues. CDR3 sequence: CATSRERGNYGCTF. CDR3 DNA: TGTGCCACCAGCAGAGAGAGGGGAAACTATGGCTGCACCTTC.

The gene calls are TRBV10-3 and TRBJ1-1; a weak D match, TRBD1 (5 bases). Trimming took off 8 bases at V and 4 bases at J, with 17 bases between the two ends. Germline-derived CDR1 and CDR2 are ENHRY and SYGVKD. CDR3 size: 14 residues. CDR3: CAISSAGAGTEAFF. The DNA of the CDR3 is TGTGCCATCTCCTCCGCCGGGGCAGGCACTGAAGCTTTCTTT.

The rearrangement uses TRBV20-1 and TRBJ1-2, with 7 bases fitting TRBD1. The trim removed 0 bases at V and 7 bases at J, leaving 8 bases unmatched. CDR3 length: 14 residues. Germline V gene lookup returns CDR1 DFQATT and CDR2 SNEGSKA (reference sequence). The chain's CDR3 is CSARDKDRFVGYTF. The CDR3 bases are TGCAGTGCTAGAGATAAGGACAGGTTCGTTGGCTACACCTTC.

The J gene is TRBJ2-3, the V gene TRBV6-4, with 7 bases fitting TRBD1. J gave up 3 bases and V 2 bases, and 2 bases lay outside the gene matches. CDR3 size: 14 residues. Germline lookup yields CDR1 MRHNA and CDR2 SNTAGT. The CDR3 bases are TGTGCCAGCAGTGACAGGGGGCTAACAGATACGCAGTATTTT. Its translation is CASSDRGLTDTQYF.

This clonotype has only a few counts. V gene TRBV20-1 combines with J gene TRBJ2-7; 9 positions agree with TRBD1. The last part of the DNA fits TRBJ2-5 better; the J call may be wrong. The CDR3 loop spans 14 amino acids. Germline V lookup: CDR1 DFQATT, CDR2 SNEGSKA (reference sequence). Here the CDR3 reads CSAPGQGLSETQYF. The DNA of the CDR3 is TGCAGTGCCCCAGGACAGGGGTTGTCGGAGACCCAGTACTTC.

The chain carries TRBV6-5 and TRBJ1-4; possible D gene TRBD1, 5 bases. The CDR3 extends over 14 amino acids. CDR1 is MNHEY, CDR2 SVGAGI, per germline. V lost 5 bases and J lost 10, with 17 bases in between. The CDR3 here is CASSDGQGVGKLFF. CDR3 in DNA: TGTGCCAGCAGTGACGGGCAGGGTGTCGGAAAACTGTTTTTT.

As concerns this clonotype: Mismatch with germline at one junction end may stem from a read error. The chain recombines TRBV2 with TRBJ1-5; D is perhaps TRBD1 (5 bases). The CDR3 loop spans 13 amino acids. Germline assignment: CDR1 SNHLY and CDR2 FYNNEI. This CDR3 is CASSGDLNHPQHF. The CDR3 DNA reads TGTGCCAGCAGTGGGGACTTGAATCATCCCCAGCATTTT.

This clonotype was recorded many times. V and J are TRBV7-2 and TRBJ2-3, with 14 bases identical to TRBD2. The CDR3 has 15 amino acids. The junction had 3 bases not matched to a gene; V was cut back by 6 bases and J by 4 bases. Germline V lookup: CDR1 SGHTA, CDR2 FQGNSA. CDR3 protein: CASSLGLAGADTQYF. CDR3 coding DNA: TGTGCCAGCAGTTTGGGACTAGCGGGGGCAGATACGCAGTATTTT. The full variable domain, with the rest looked up from reference TRBV7-2 and TRBJ2-3, is GAGVSQSPSNKVTEKGKDVELRCDPISGHTALYWYRQSLGQGLEFLIYFQGNSAPDKSGLPSDRFSAERTGGSVSTLTIQRTQQEDSAVYLCASSLGLAGADTQYFGPGTRLTVL.

The gene calls are TRBV6-7 and TRBJ1-2, with 8 bases matching TRBD1. TRBV6-7 is filed as an ORF, its function uncertain. This CDR3 comprises 17 residues. V lost 5 bases to trimming and J lost 7 bases; unmatched junction nucleotides: 18. The DNA for the CDR3 is TGTGCCAGCAGTACCCCTGGACAGGGTTTGTCTCGGAGTGGCTACACCTTC. Translated, it gives CASSTPGQGLSRSGYTF.

The V gene is TRBV20-1, the J gene TRBJ2-3; D unclear. The CDR3 loop spans 16 amino acids. Trimming cost V 6 bases and J 1 base, with 20 bases left between them. Germline values: CDR1 DFQATT, CDR2 SNEGSKA (reference sequence). Here the CDR3 DNA reads TGCAGTGCCCAAGCCCGATGGGGAAAAGGCACAGATACGCAGTATTTT. Amino acid sequence: CSAQARWGKGTDTQYF.

This chain connects TRBV14 to TRBJ1-5, with TRBD1 identical over 7 bases. CDR1 is SGHDN, CDR2 FVKESK, per germline. The CDR3 has 15 amino acids. The V gene end was trimmed by 3 bases and the J gene end by 3 bases; junction bases not matched to a gene: 5. The CDR3 here is CASSHDREDNQPQHF. CDR3 DNA: TGTGCCAGCAGCCATGACAGGGAGGACAATCAGCCCCAGCATTTT. The variable domain in full, with the rest retrieved from reference TRBV14 and TRBJ1-5, is EAGVTQFPSHSVIEKGQTVTLRCDPISGHDNLYWYRRVMGKEIKFLLHFVKESKQDESGMPNNRFLAERTGGTYSTLKVQPAELEDSGVYFCASSHDREDNQPQHFGDGTRLSIL.